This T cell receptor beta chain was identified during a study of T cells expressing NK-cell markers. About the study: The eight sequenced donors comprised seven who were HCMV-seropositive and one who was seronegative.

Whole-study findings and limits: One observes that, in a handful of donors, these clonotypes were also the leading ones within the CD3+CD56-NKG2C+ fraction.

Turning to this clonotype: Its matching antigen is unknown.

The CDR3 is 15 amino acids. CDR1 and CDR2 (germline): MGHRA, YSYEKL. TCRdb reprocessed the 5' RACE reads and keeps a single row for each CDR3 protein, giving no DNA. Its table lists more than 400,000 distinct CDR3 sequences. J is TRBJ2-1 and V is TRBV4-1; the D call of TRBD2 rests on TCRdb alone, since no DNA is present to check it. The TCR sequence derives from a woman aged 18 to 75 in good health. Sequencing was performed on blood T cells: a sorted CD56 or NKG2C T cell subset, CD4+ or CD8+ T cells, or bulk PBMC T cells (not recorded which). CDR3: CASSQSQLAPDEQFF.